One sample yielded the 28 T cell receptor beta chains listed below, sequenced in a study of blood T cell repertoires in COVID-19. Sequenced by immunoSEQ multiplex PCR; TCRdb stores in-frame clones only, minus some. Of under 85,000 clones in the sample, roughly 91% were seen once. The source material was peripheral blood. These receptors were taken from a man between 65 and 79 years old with active or convalescent COVID-19.

The V call is TRBV7-9, the J call TRBJ2-1; D is unresolved. The V gene's germline CDR1 is SEHNR and CDR2 FQNEAQ (reference sequence). This CDR3 has 15 residues. The V end was cut by 2 bases, the J end by 5 bases, with 13 bases between. The CDR3 sequence: CASSLTTLVNNEQFF. The CDR3 nucleotides are TGTGCCAGCAGCTTAACCACGCTAGTTAACAATGAGCAGTTCTTC. The full variable domain, with the rest looked up from reference TRBV7-9 and TRBJ2-1, is DTGVSQNPRHKITKRGQNVTFRCDPISEHNRLYWYRQTLGQGPEFLTYFQNEAQLEKSRLLSDRFSAERPKGSFSTLEIQRTEQGDSAMYLCASSLTTLVNNEQFFGPGTRLTVL.

The CDR3 loop is CASSYQGGRAETQYF. The CDR3 DNA reads as TGTGCCAGCAGTTACCAGGGGGGCAGGGCCGAGACCCAGTACTTC. V is TRBV6-6 and J is TRBJ2-5, with D possibly being TRBD1 (7 bases). The CDR3 is 15 amino acids. Germline-derived CDR1 and CDR2 are MNHNY and SVGAGI (reference sequence). V lost 2 bases and J 5 bases, leaving 15 bases between the germline ends.

This clone was seen once. The rearrangement uses TRBV28 and TRBJ2-1; 15 bases are a match to TRBD2. The CDR3 is made up of 18 amino acids. CDR1 and CDR2 from the germline V gene are MDHEN and SYDVKM. J gave up 4 bases and V 5 bases, and 9 bases lay outside the gene matches. The CDR3 here is CASSKGQGTSGRYNEQFF. The CDR3 nucleotides are TGTGCCAGCAGTAAGGGACAGGGGACTAGCGGGAGGTACAATGAGCAGTTCTTC.

The chain links TRBV27 to TRBJ2-1, with 12 nucleotides matching TRBD2. CDR3 length: 16 amino acids. V gave up 11 bases and J gave up 0 bases; unmatched junction bases: 8. Germline CDR1 MNHEY, CDR2 SMNVEV (reference sequence). Written as DNA, the CDR3 is TGTGCCTCTAGCGGGAGGGCCCATCCCTCCTACAATGAGCAGTTCTTC. This encodes CASSGRAHPSYNEQFF.

The chain is built from TRBV19 and TRBJ1-5; 11 bases map to TRBD1. The junction had 7 bases not matched to a gene; V was cut back by 5 bases and J by 1 base. Looked up from germline, CDR1 is LNHDA and CDR2 is SQIVND (reference sequence). The CDR3 spans 17 residues. CDR3 amino acids: CASSPRGQGGSNQPQHF. The CDR3 bases are TGTGCCAGTAGTCCCCGGGGACAGGGGGGAAGCAATCAGCCCCAGCATTTT.

The genes are TRBV18 and TRBJ2-5; a weak D match, TRBD1 (6 bases). Germline V lookup: CDR1 KGHSH, CDR2 LQKENI. V gave up 5 bases and J gave up 3 bases, with 16 bases separating them. The CDR3 is 15 amino acids. The CDR3 here is CASSSSGTSEETQYF. The CDR3 nucleotides read TGTGCCAGCTCATCCTCCGGGACATCAGAAGAGACCCAGTACTTC.

This clone appeared once. The genes are TRBV4-1 and TRBJ2-3; TRBD2 is a possible D gene (6 bases). The germline V gene has CDR1 MGHRA and CDR2 YSYEKL. The length of the CDR3 is 13 residues. V lost 0 bases and J lost 11, with 12 bases in between. The CDR3: CASSQDGGIRQYF. For the CDR3, the DNA is TGCGCCAGCAGCCAAGATGGGGGGATTAGGCAGTATTTT.

The V and J genes are TRBV5-6 and TRBJ2-3; D might be TRBD2 (5 bases). V dropped 2 bases and J dropped 0 bases, with 10 bases sitting between them. Germline V gene data show CDR1 as SGHDT and CDR2 as YYEEEE. The CDR3 has 15 amino acids. The CDR3 sequence is CASSLLRDSTDTQYF. The CDR3 region has the DNA TGTGCCAGCAGCTTACTCCGGGATAGCACAGATACGCAGTATTTT.

The chain combines TRBV19 with TRBJ2-3, with D tentatively TRBD2 (6 bases). Trimming left V 7 bases short and J 1 base short, with 9 bases between. From germline, CDR1 is LNHDA and CDR2 SQIVND (reference sequence). CDR3 size: 13 residues. DNA for the CDR3: TGTGCCAGTAATAAGCGGGGCACAGATACGCAGTATTTT. Translating gives CASNKRGTDTQYF.

This clone showed up just once. This chain joins TRBV19 and TRBJ1-5; the D gene is possibly TRBD1 (5 bases). Germline CDR1 LNHDA, CDR2 SQIVND (reference sequence). The CDR3 runs to 18 residues. Trimming shortened V by 3 bases and J by 2 bases, and 20 bases separated the two germline ends. CDR3 region: CASSMGGRVGHGNQPQHF. The DNA for the CDR3 is TGTGCCAGTAGTATGGGTGGCAGGGTGGGGCATGGCAATCAGCCCCAGCATTTT.

The J gene is TRBJ1-4, the V gene TRBV21-1; TRBD1 is the table's D call and was not checked against the DNA. TRBV21-1 counts as a pseudogene. This CDR3 has 15 amino acids. As DNA, the CDR3 is TGTGCCAGCAACAACAGGGGGCGCTTGGATGAAAAACTGTTTTTT. It yields the protein CASNNRGRLDEKLFF.

To note about this clone: One junction end disagrees with the germline gene, perhaps due to a read error. V is TRBV5-6 and J is TRBJ2-3, with TRBD2 as a possible D gene (7 bases). Germline-derived CDR1 and CDR2 are SGHDT and YYEEEE. The CDR3 extends over 14 amino acids. In DNA form, the CDR3 reads TGTGCCAGCAACTTGAGGGGGGGGAGAGATACGCAGTATTTT. Translating gives CASNLRGGRDTQYF.

This chain connects TRBV9 to TRBJ2-2, with D perhaps TRBD2 (5 bases). Germline CDR1 SGDLS, CDR2 YYNGEE. Trimming left V 1 base short and J 2 bases short, with 12 bases between. CDR3 length: 16 amino acids. The CDR3 loop is CASSVLSGINTGELFF. The DNA for the CDR3 is TGTGCCAGCAGCGTACTCTCCGGGATTAACACCGGGGAGCTGTTTTTT.

The rearrangement links TRBV29-1 to TRBJ1-3; D unclear. Germline V CDR1 and CDR2: SQVTM, ANQGSEA. The V and J ends lost 5 bases and 0 bases respectively, with 11 bases between them. This CDR3 spans 14 amino acids. In DNA form, the CDR3 reads TGCAGCGTTTCGGTCCTCAACTCTGGAAACACCATATATTTT. It specifies CSVSVLNSGNTIYF.

The chain uses TRBV28 and TRBJ2-7; no clear D. The germline gives CDR1 MDHEN, CDR2 SYDVKM. There are 13 residues in the CDR3. V was clipped by 3 bases and J by 9 bases, with 15 bases between them. In DNA, the CDR3 is TGTGCCAGCAGTTTGTTGGGCAAGAGCACGCAGTACTTC. Encoded protein: CASSLLGKSTQYF.

This sequence joins TRBV30 and TRBJ2-6; D remains unclear. CDR1 is GTSNPN and CDR2 is SVGIG in the germline V gene (reference sequence). The CDR3 is 15 residues long. Trimming took 4 bases from V and 0 from J, leaving 10 bases between them. The CDR3 bases are TGTGCCTGGACAGGCCCCTACTCTGGGGCCAACGTCCTGACTTTC. Translation gives CAWTGPYSGANVLTF.

The chain has TRBV2 and TRBJ2-3, with 13 bases lining up with TRBD2. The CDR3 totals 14 residues. J lost 5 bases, V lost 10 bases, and 6 bases had no gene match. Per the germline V gene, CDR1 is SNHLY and CDR2 is FYNNEI. The CDR3 protein is CATGLAGVGDTQYF. In nucleotides, the CDR3 is TGTGCCACAGGACTAGCGGGAGTAGGAGATACGCAGTATTTT.

This clone was counted a few times. This chain joins TRBV20-1 and TRBJ1-5; D perhaps matches TRBD1 (6 bases). This CDR3 is 17 amino acids long. Between the trimmed V and J ends, which lost 3 bases and 0 bases, there was a span of 18 bases. Germline assignment: CDR1 DFQATT and CDR2 SNEGSKA (reference sequence). CDR3 residues: CSASKGSRGYSNQPQHF. CDR3 in DNA: TGCAGTGCTAGTAAGGGGTCCAGGGGATATAGCAATCAGCCCCAGCATTTT.

The CDR3 sequence is CASSVGTLLETQYF. The DNA of the CDR3 is TGTGCCAGTAGTGTCGGGACTCTCCTGGAGACCCAGTACTTC. V usage is TRBV19 and J usage is TRBJ2-5, with a weak D call TRBD2 (6 bases). Trimming shortened V by 5 bases and J by 5 bases, and 15 bases separated the two germline ends. CDR3 size: 14 residues. Germline V gene lookup returns CDR1 LNHDA and CDR2 SQIVND (reference sequence).

The chain has TRBV7-2 and TRBJ2-4, with D unresolved. Germline lookup yields CDR1 SGHTA and CDR2 FQGNSA. Trimming left V 1 base short and J 7 bases short, with 14 bases between. The CDR3 is 15 amino acids. The CDR3 DNA reads TGTGCCAGCAGCTTAGAGAGCACTTCTTCGAACATTCAGTACTTC. It yields the protein CASSLESTSSNIQYF.

This rearrangement joins TRBV28 to TRBJ1-1, with D maybe TRBD1 (5 bases). The CDR3 has 11 residues. From germline, CDR1 is MDHEN and CDR2 SYDVKM. V dropped 8 bases and J dropped 8 bases, with 12 bases sitting between them. The CDR3 spells CASGERGEAFF. The CDR3 region has the DNA TGTGCCAGCGGAGAACGGGGGGAAGCTTTCTTT.

The genes are TRBV29-1 and TRBJ2-6; no reliable D call. Germline lookup yields CDR1 SQVTM and CDR2 ANQGSEA. This CDR3 contains 18 residues. V was cut by 0 bases and J by 0 bases, with 15 bases left in between. For the CDR3, the DNA is TGCAGCGTTGAAGATAATAGAGGAAGTCTCTCTGGGGCCAACGTCCTGACTTTC. Translation: CSVEDNRGSLSGANVLTF.

This clone was seen only a few times. The rearrangement uses TRBV18 and TRBJ2-2; 7 nucleotides match TRBD2. Germline V CDR1 and CDR2: KGHSH, LQKENI. This CDR3 has 16 residues. V gave up 0 bases and J gave up 6 bases; unmatched junction bases: 7. This chain's CDR3 is CASSPPAAGVAGELFF. CDR3 coding DNA: TGTGCCAGCTCACCACCGGCCGCGGGAGTAGCCGGGGAGCTGTTTTTT. Full variable domain (rest looked up from reference TRBV18 and TRBJ2-2): NAGVMQNPRHLVRRRGQEARLRCSPMKGHSHVYWYRQLPEEGLKFMVYLQKENIIDESGMPKERFSAEFPKEGPSILRIQQVVRGDSAAYFCASSPPAAGVAGELFFGEGSRLTVL.

The chain carries TRBV10-3 and TRBJ1-1; D ambiguous. The CDR3 is 12 residues long. V shed 3 bases and J shed 1 base, with 3 bases lying between them. CDR1 is ENHRY and CDR2 is SYGVKD in the germline V gene. The CDR3 reads CAISDGNTEAFF. DNA of the CDR3: TGTGCCATCAGTGACGGGAACACTGAAGCTTTCTTT.

The chain joins TRBV2 to TRBJ2-2; 7 bases line up with TRBD1. In germline, CDR1 is SNHLY, CDR2 FYNNEI. V trimming: 6 bases; J trimming: 9 bases; junction bases outside the gene matches: 7. The CDR3 totals 13 residues. In nucleotides, the CDR3 is TGTGCCAGCAGCAGGGGACAGTCCCGGGAGCTGTTTTTT. Encoded protein: CASSRGQSRELFF. Using reference TRBV2 and TRBJ2-2 for the parts outside the CDR3, the full variable domain is EPEVTQTPSHQVTQMGQEVILRCVPISNHLYFYWYRQILGQKVEFLVSFYNNEISEKSEIFDDQFSVERPDGSNFTLKIRSTKLEDSAMYFCASSRGQSRELFFGEGSRLTVL.

The V call is TRBV12-3 or TRBV12-4, the J call TRBJ1-4, with TRBD1 matching over 11 bases. The CDR3 is 13 amino acids. J gave up 8 bases and V 6 bases, and 2 bases lay outside the gene matches. In nucleotides, the CDR3 is TGTGCCAGCAGGGGACAGGGGGTCGAAAAACTGTTTTTT. Translating gives CASRGQGVEKLFF.

The rearrangement joins TRBV15 to TRBJ1-3; D might be TRBD1 (5 bases). CDR3 size: 15 residues. Germline loops: CDR1 LNHNV, CDR2 YYDKDF (reference sequence). V was clipped by 3 bases and J by 0 bases, with 9 bases between them. This CDR3 reads CATSRSGGSGNTIYF. The CDR3 DNA is TGTGCCACCAGCAGGTCCGGGGGCTCTGGAAACACCATATATTTT.

This chain joins TRBV7-2 and TRBJ1-2, with 8 nucleotides matching TRBD1. Germline lookup yields CDR1 SGHTA and CDR2 FQGNSA. The V gene end was trimmed by 1 base and the J gene end by 6 bases; junction bases not matched to a gene: 4. The CDR3 length is 14 residues. The CDR3 DNA reads as TGTGCCAGCAGCTTAGGGACAGGGATTAATGGCTACACCTTC. Translating gives CASSLGTGINGYTF.